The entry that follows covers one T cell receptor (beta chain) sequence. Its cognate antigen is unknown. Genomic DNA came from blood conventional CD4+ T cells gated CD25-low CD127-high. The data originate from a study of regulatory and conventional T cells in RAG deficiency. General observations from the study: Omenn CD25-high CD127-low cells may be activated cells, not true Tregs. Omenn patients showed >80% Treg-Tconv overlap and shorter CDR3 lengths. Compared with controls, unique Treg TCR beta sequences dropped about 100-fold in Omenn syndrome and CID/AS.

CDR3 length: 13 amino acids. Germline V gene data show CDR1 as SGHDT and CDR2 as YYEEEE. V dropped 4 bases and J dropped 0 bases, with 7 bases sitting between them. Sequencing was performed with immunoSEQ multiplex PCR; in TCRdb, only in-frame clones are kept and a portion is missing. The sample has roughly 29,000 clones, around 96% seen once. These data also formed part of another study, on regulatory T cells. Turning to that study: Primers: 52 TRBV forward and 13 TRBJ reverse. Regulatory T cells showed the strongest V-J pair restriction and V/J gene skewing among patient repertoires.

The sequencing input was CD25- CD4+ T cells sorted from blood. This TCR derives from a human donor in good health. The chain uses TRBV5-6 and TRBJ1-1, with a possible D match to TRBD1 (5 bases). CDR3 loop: CASSKTVNTEAFF. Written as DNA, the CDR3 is TGTGCCAGCAGCAAGACAGTGAACACTGAAGCTTTCTTT.